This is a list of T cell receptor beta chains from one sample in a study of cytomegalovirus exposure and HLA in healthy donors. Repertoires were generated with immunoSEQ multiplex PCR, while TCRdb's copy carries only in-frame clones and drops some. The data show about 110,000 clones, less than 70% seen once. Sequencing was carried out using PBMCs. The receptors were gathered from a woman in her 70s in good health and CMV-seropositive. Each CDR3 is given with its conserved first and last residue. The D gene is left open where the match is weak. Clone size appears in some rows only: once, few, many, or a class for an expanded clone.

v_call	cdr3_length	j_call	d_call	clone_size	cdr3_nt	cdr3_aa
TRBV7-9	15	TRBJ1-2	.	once	TGTGCCAGCAGCTTTTCGGCCAGCGCTAACTATGGCTACACCTTC	CASSFSASANYGYTF
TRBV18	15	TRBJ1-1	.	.	TGTGCCAGCTCCCCCCTAGCGTCGGACAACACTGAAGCTTTCTTT	CASSPLASDNTEAFF
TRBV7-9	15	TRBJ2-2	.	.	TGTGCCAGCAGCTTGGTAGCTTTGGGCACCGGGGAGCTGTTTTTT	CASSLVALGTGELFF
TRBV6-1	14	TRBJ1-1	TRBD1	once	TGTGCCAGCCGGGACAGGGGGTACTACCGTGAAGCTTTCTTT	CASRDRGYYREAFF
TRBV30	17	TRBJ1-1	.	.	TGTGCCTGGAGTGTACGGGCTACCGGGGGAATGGGGACTGAAGCTTTCTTT	CAWSVRATGGMGTEAFF
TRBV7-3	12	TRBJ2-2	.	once	TGTGCCAGCAGCTTAGGGGGCCGGGAGCTGTTTTTT	CASSLGGRELFF
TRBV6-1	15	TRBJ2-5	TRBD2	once	TGTGCCAGCAGTGCCCTAGCGGCTGGGTCGGAGACCCAGTACTTC	CASSALAAGSETQYF
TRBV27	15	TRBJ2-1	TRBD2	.	TGTGCCAGCAGTTTTCTAGCGGGGGGGCGCAATGAGCAGTTCTTC	CASSFLAGGRNEQFF
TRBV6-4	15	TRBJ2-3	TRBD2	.	TGTGCCAGCAGCGAGACTAGCGGGGGGGCAGATACGCAGTATTTT	CASSETSGGADTQYF
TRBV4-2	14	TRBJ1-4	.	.	TGTGCCAGCAGCCAGGGGCAGACTAATGAAAAACTGTTTTTT	CASSQGQTNEKLFF
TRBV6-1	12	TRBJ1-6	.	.	TGTGCCAGCAGTGTGCGGGATTCACCCCTCCACTTT	CASSVRDSPLHF
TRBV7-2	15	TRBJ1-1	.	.	TGTGCCAGCAGCTTAATCCAGGGTGGCATCACTGAAGCTTTCTTT	CASSLIQGGITEAFF
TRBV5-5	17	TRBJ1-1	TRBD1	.	TGTGCCAGCAGCACCACGGGACAGGGCGCGCTGAACACTGAAGCTTTCTTT	CASSTTGQGALNTEAFF
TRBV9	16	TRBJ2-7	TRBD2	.	TGTGCCAGCAGCCTAGAGGCTAGCGGGGGGGCTTACGAGCAGTACTTC	CASSLEASGGAYEQYF
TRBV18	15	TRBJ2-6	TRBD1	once	TGTGCCGCCCAGACAGGGTTCCCTGGGGCCAACGTCCTGACTTTC	CAAQTGFPGANVLTF
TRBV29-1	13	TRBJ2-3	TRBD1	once	TGCAGCTCCCGTGCTGACAGGGCAGATACGCAGTATTTT	CSSRADRADTQYF
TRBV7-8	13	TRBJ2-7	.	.	TGTGCCAGCAGCCCGAGGTGGGAGGTTGAGCAGTACTTC	CASSPRWEVEQYF
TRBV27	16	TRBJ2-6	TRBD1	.	TGTGCCAGCAGTCCAGGACAGGGAAGCTTGGCCAACGTCCTGACTTTC	CASSPGQGSLANVLTF
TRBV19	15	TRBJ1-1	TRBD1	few	TGTGCCAGTAGCCCAGGGGGCACCAGGAGCACTGAAGCTTTCTTT	CASSPGGTRSTEAFF
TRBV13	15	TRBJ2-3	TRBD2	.	TGTGCCAGCAGCTTGGGACTAGCGCGGGGAGATACGCAGTATTTT	CASSLGLARGDTQYF
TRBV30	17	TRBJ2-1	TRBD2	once	TGTGCCTGGAGTGTAAACTCCGGACTAGCGGGGCATAATGAGCAGTTCTTC	CAWSVNSGLAGHNEQFF
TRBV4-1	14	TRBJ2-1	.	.	TGCGCCAGCAGTACAGAATTTTCCTACAATGAGCAGTTCTTC	CASSTEFSYNEQFF
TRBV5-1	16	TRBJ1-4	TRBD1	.	TGCGCCAGCAGCTTAGAGGGGGCCTCAACTAATGAAAAACTGTTTTTT	CASSLEGASTNEKLFF
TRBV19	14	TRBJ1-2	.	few	TGTGCCAGTAGTATCACAGGGCTGAGCTATGGCTACACCTTC	CASSITGLSYGYTF
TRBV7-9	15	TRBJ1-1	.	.	TGTGCCAGCAGCCCCCTCGGAGGGTGGGGAACTGAAGCTTTCTTT	CASSPLGGWGTEAFF
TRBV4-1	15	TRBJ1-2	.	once	TGCGCCAGCAGCCAAGATCGGCAGGGGTACTATGGCTACACCTTC	CASSQDRQGYYGYTF
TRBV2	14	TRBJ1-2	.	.	TGTGCCAGCACCGATGCAGGGTTGGGCTATGGCTACACCTTC	CASTDAGLGYGYTF
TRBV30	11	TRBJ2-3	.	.	TGTGCCTGGACGACAATAGATACGCAGTATTTT	CAWTTIDTQYF
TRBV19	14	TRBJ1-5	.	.	TGTGCCAGTAAAGCGGACCAGCTCGCATCAGCCCAGCATTTT	CASKADQLASAQHF
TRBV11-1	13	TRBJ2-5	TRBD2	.	TGTGCCAGCAGCTCCGGACTAGGGGAGACCCAGTACTTC	CASSSGLGETQYF
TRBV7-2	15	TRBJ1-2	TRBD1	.	TGTGCCAGCAGCCGGGACAGGGGGCTCGGCTATGGCTACACCTTC	CASSRDRGLGYGYTF
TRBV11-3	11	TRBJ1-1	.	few	TGTGCCAGCAGCTTGGGGCGGGGAGCTTTCTTT	CASSLGRGAFF
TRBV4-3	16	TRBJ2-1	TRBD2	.	TGCGCCAGCAGCCAAGGGGGTCGGGGGGATAACAATGAGCAGTTCTTC	CASSQGGRGDNNEQFF
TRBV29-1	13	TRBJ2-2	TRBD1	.	TGCAGCGCCGGGACAGGGAATATCGGGGAGCTGTTTTTT	CSAGTGNIGELFF
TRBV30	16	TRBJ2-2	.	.	TGTGCCGGACTAACTGGGCCCTCCGCGAACACCGGGGAGCTGTTTTTT	CAGLTGPSANTGELFF
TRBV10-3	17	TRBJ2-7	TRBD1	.	TGTGCCATCAGTGACCCGGGACAGGGCCATGCTACCTACGAGCAGTACTTC	CAISDPGQGHATYEQYF
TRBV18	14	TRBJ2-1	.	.	TGTGCCAGCTCACCTGGGACATCCTACAATGAGCAGTTCTTC	CASSPGTSYNEQFF
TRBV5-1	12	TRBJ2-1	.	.	TGCGCCAGCAGCCAGACCGGAGATGAGCAGTTCTTC	CASSQTGDEQFF
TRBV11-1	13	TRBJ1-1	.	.	TGTGCCAGCAGCTTAGGAGTTAACACTGAAGCTTTCTTT	CASSLGVNTEAFF
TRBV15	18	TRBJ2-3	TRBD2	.	TGTGCCACCGGGGAAGGGACTAGCGGGGGCCCAAGCACAGATACGCAGTATTTT	CATGEGTSGGPSTDTQYF
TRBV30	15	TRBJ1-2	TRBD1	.	TGTGCCTGGAAGGGGGCAGGACAGCGGAGCTATGGCTACACCTTC	CAWKGAGQRSYGYTF
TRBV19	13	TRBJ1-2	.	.	TGTGCCAGTAGCCATGGGGGGGGCTATGGCTACACCTTC	CASSHGGGYGYTF
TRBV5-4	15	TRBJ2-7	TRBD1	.	TGTGCCAGCAGCTTGGGGACAGGGTTGGAGAACGAGCAGTACTTC	CASSLGTGLENEQYF
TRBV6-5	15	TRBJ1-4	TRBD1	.	TGTGCCAGCAGGGAGGAGGGGGCCGGTAATGAAAAACTGTTTTTT	CASREEGAGNEKLFF
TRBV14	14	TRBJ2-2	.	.	TGTGCCAGCAGCCAAGTCCCGAGGACCGGGGAGCTGTTTTTT	CASSQVPRTGELFF
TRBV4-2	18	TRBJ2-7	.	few	TGTGCCAGCAGCCAAGAAGAAGGGGGGGGTCGTCCCTCCTACGAGCAGTACTTC	CASSQEEGGGRPSYEQYF
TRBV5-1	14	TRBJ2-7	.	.	TGCGCCAGCAGTGGGGGGGGCCTCTCCTACGAGCAGTACTTC	CASSGGGLSYEQYF
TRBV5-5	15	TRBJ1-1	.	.	TGTGCCAGCAGCTGGGCAGGGGTGGATCACACTGAAGCTTTCTTT	CASSWAGVDHTEAFF
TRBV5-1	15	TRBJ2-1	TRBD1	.	TGCGCCAGCAGCGTCTCACAGGGGGCGCGGAATGAGCAGTTCTTC	CASSVSQGARNEQFF
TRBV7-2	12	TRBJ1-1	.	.	TGTGCCAGCAGCTTACGGGACATCGAAGCTTTCTTT	CASSLRDIEAFF
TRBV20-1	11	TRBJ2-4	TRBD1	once	TGCAGCGGGGACAGGGAAAACATTCAGTACTTC	CSGDRENIQYF
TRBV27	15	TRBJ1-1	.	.	TGTGCCAGCAGTTTAGTAAGGGAGGAGGGTACTGAAGCTTTCTTT	CASSLVREEGTEAFF
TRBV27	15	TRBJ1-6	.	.	TGTGCCAGCAGTCAGGGTAATGCAAATAATTCACCCCTCCACTTT	CASSQGNANNSPLHF
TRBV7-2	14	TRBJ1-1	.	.	TGTGCCAGCAGCTTAGAGGCCAGGGGAACTGAAGCTTTCTTT	CASSLEARGTEAFF